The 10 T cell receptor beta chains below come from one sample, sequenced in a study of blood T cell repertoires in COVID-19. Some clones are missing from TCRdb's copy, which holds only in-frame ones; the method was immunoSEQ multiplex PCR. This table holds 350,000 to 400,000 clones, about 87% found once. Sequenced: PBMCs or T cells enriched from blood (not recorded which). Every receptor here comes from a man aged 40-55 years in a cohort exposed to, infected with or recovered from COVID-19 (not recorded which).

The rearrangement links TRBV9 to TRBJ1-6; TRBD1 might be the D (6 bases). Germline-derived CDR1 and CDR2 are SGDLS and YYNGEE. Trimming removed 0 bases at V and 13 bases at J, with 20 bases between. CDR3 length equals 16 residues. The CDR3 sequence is CASSVGWRIRGAPLHF. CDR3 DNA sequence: TGTGCCAGCAGCGTAGGCTGGAGGATCAGGGGTGCGCCCCTCCACTTT.

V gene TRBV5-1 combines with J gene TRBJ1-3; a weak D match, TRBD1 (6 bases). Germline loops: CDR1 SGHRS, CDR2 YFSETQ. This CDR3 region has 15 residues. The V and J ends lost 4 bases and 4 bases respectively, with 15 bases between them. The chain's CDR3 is CASSPDSKKGNTIYF. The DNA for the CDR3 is TGCGCCAGCAGCCCGGACAGCAAGAAAGGAAACACCATATATTTT.

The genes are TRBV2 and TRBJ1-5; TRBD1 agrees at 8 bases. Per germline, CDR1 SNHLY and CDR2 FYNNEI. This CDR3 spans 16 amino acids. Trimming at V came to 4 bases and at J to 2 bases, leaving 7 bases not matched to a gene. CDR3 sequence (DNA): TGTGCCAGCAGTGGCCCAGGGACAGGAGGCAATCAGCCCCAGCATTTT. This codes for CASSGPGTGGNQPQHF. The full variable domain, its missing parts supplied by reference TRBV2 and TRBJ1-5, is EPEVTQTPSHQVTQMGQEVILRCVPISNHLYFYWYRQILGQKVEFLVSFYNNEISEKSEIFDDQFSVERPDGSNFTLKIRSTKLEDSAMYFCASSGPGTGGNQPQHFGDGTRLSIL.

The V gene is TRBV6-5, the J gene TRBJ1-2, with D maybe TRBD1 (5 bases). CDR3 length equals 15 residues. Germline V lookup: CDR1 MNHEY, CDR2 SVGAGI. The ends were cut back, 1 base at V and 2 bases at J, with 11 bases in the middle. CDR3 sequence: CASSYYGGRNYGYTF. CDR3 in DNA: TGTGCCAGCAGTTACTATGGGGGGAGAAACTATGGCTACACCTTC.

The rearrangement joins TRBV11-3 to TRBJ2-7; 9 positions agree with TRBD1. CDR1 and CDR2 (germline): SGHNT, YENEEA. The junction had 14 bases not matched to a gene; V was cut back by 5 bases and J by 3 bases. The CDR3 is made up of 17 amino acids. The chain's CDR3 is CASSPGTGKYGHYEQYF. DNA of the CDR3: TGTGCCAGCAGCCCAGGGACAGGGAAATACGGACACTACGAGCAGTACTTC.

DNA of the CDR3: TGTGCCAGCAGCTTGGTGTCCGGACAGGGGGCGATGGGCTACACCTTC. Its translation is CASSLVSGQGAMGYTF. The chain employs TRBV5-4 and TRBJ1-2, with TRBD1 identical over 11 bases. This CDR3 has 16 amino acids. The germline V gene encodes CDR1 SGHNT and CDR2 YYREEE (reference sequence). V shed 0 bases, J shed 8 bases, and the junction held 9 bases outside the gene matches.

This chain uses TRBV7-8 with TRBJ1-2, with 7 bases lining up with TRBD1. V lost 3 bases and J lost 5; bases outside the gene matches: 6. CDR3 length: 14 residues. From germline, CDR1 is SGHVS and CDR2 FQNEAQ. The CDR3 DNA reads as TGTGCCAGCAGCTTTGACGACAGGGCGTATGGCTACACCTTC. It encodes CASSFDDRAYGYTF.

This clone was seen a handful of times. The CDR3 protein is CASSQGHSRGYTF. In DNA, the CDR3 is TGTGCCAGCAGCCAAGGCCATTCGAGGGGCTACACCTTC. The V call is TRBV4-2, the J call TRBJ1-2; D is unclear. Deletions cut 1 base from V and 8 bases from J, with 11 bases between. Germline lookup yields CDR1 LGHNA and CDR2 YNFKEQ. The CDR3 is 13 residues long.

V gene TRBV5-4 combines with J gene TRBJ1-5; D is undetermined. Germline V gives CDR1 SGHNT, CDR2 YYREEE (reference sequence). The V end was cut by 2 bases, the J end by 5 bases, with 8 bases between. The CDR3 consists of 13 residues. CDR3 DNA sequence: TGTGCCAGCAGCTTAGGGCGGGATCAGCCCCAGCATTTT. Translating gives CASSLGRDQPQHF.

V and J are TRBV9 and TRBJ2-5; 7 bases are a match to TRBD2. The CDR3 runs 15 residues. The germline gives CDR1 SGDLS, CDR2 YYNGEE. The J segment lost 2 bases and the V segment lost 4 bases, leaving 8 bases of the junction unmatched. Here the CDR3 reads CASSPSGRGQETQYF. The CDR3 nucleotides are TGTGCCAGCAGCCCGTCGGGGAGGGGACAAGAGACCCAGTACTTC. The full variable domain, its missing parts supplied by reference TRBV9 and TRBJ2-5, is DSGVTQTPKHLITATGQRVTLRCSPRSGDLSVYWYQQSLDQGLQFLIQYYNGEERAKGNILERFSAQQFPDLHSELNLSSLELGDSALYFCASSPSGRGQETQYFGPGTRLLVL.